Listed here are 4 T cell receptor beta chains from one sample, sequenced in a study of Graves' ophthalmopathy and Graves' hyperthyroidism. RNA served as the template for amplifying TCR beta CDR3 regions. First-round RT-PCR relied on HTBI primers, and a second-round multiplex PCR came next. TCRdb independently ran MiXCR on the multiplex PCR reads; one entry per CDR3 protein. The sample records 600,000 to 950,000 distinct CDR3 sequences, around 40% being singletons. Sequencing input: peripheral blood. Receptors originate from an adult man with Graves' ophthalmopathy.

This clonotype was counted many times. The genes are TRBV20-1 and TRBJ2-7, with D unresolved. The CDR3 has 10 residues. Germline V lookup: CDR1 DFQATT, CDR2 SNEGSKA (reference sequence). Trimming shortened V by 6 bases and J by 4 bases, and 7 bases separated the two germline ends. CDR3 residues: CSASLYEQYF. The CDR3 bases are TGCAGTGCCTCTCTTTACGAGCAGTACTTC.

This clonotype was recorded many times. The chain carries TRBV2 and TRBJ1-5; the D gene is possibly TRBD1 (6 bases). CDR3 length: 15 amino acids. Germline assignment: CDR1 SNHLY and CDR2 FYNNEI. V lost 2 bases to trimming and J lost 3 bases, with 11 bases between them. CDR3 sequence: CASSEQGIPNQPQHF. CDR3 bases: TGTGCCAGCAGTGAACAGGGGATCCCCAATCAGCCCCAGCATTTT. Together with reference TRBV2 and TRBJ1-5, the CDR3 gives the full variable domain: EPEVTQTPSHQVTQMGQEVILRCVPISNHLYFYWYRQILGQKVEFLVSFYNNEISEKSEIFDDQFSVERPDGSNFTLKIRSTKLEDSAMYFCASSEQGIPNQPQHFGDGTRLSIL.

On this clonotype: One end of the junction does not line up with germline, which may come from a read error. V gene TRBV15 combines with J gene TRBJ2-6, with 10 bases aligning to TRBD1. Germline lookup yields CDR1 LNHNV and CDR2 YYDKDF (reference sequence). The CDR3 runs to 14 residues. CDR3 sequence (DNA): TGTGCCACCAGCACGAGGACAGGGGGCAACGTCCTGACTTTC. Translating gives CATSTRTGGNVLTF.

The gene calls are TRBV29-1 and TRBJ2-3; 8 bases line up with TRBD2. The CDR3 is 14 amino acids. V was pared by 4 bases and J by 5 bases, with 8 bases of the junction left unmatched. Germline loops: CDR1 SQVTM, CDR2 ANQGSEA. The CDR3 nucleotides read TGCAGCGTTGGGGCACGGGGGGGCCAAGATACGCAGTATTTT. Amino acid sequence: CSVGARGGQDTQYF.